These T cell receptor beta chains were read from a single sample in a study of CD8 T cells in ankylosing spondylitis. TCRdb re-called the 5' RACE reads through MiXCR, storing one row per CDR3 protein. The sample includes approximately 300,000 distinct CDR3 sequences, roughly 8% of them seen just once. The sequencing sample was made of blood, either unsorted or a sorted T cell fraction (not recorded which). All receptors derive from a male donor with ankylosing spondylitis. CDR3s include the opening cysteine and the closing phenylalanine or tryptophan. The D gene is left open where the match is weak. Expanded clones are given a class, and other clones once, few, many or no size at all.

d_gene	j_gene	v_gene	len	abundance	CDR3aa	CDR3nt
.	TRBJ2-7	TRBV20-1	15	.	CSARRTTGSSYEQYF	TGCAGTGCTAGACGGACTACCGGGAGCTCCTACGAGCAGTACTTC
.	TRBJ2-5	TRBV11-2	14	few	CASSPGQPQETQYF	TGTGCCAGCAGCCCCGGACAGCCACAAGAGACCCAGTACTTC
.	TRBJ2-1	TRBV29-1	13	few	CSVEWVAYNEQFF	TGCAGCGTTGAATGGGTAGCCTACAATGAGCAGTTCTTC
.	TRBJ2-3	TRBV7-3	14	few	CASSLDGGTDTQYF	TGTGCCAGCAGCTTAGACGGGGGCACAGATACGCAGTATTTT
TRBD1	TRBJ2-5	TRBV11-2	18	few	CASSLGRQDRAPRETQYF	TGTGCCAGCAGCTTGGGGAGACAGGACAGGGCCCCTCGAGAGACCCAGTACTTC
.	TRBJ2-3	TRBV4-3	17	.	CASSQDRRPHGLDTQYF	TGCGCCAGCAGCCAAGATAGGCGACCCCATGGACTGGATACGCAGTATTTT
.	TRBJ1-1	TRBV29-1	13	many	CSVDGVSDTEAFF	TGCAGCGTTGACGGTGTTTCCGACACTGAAGCTTTCTTT
.	TRBJ2-7	TRBV5-1	13	few	CASSPRGHYEQYF	TGCGCCAGCAGCCCCCGGGGCCACTACGAGCAGTACTTC
.	TRBJ2-6	TRBV3-1	18	.	CASSQGVGGSSGANVLTF	TGTGCCAGCAGCCAAGGCGTGGGGGGATCCTCTGGGGCCAACGTCCTGACTTTC
.	TRBJ1-5	TRBV7-3	16	many	CASSRRDYGSNQPQHF	TGTGCCAGCAGCCGCCGGGACTACGGAAGCAATCAGCCCCAGCATTTT